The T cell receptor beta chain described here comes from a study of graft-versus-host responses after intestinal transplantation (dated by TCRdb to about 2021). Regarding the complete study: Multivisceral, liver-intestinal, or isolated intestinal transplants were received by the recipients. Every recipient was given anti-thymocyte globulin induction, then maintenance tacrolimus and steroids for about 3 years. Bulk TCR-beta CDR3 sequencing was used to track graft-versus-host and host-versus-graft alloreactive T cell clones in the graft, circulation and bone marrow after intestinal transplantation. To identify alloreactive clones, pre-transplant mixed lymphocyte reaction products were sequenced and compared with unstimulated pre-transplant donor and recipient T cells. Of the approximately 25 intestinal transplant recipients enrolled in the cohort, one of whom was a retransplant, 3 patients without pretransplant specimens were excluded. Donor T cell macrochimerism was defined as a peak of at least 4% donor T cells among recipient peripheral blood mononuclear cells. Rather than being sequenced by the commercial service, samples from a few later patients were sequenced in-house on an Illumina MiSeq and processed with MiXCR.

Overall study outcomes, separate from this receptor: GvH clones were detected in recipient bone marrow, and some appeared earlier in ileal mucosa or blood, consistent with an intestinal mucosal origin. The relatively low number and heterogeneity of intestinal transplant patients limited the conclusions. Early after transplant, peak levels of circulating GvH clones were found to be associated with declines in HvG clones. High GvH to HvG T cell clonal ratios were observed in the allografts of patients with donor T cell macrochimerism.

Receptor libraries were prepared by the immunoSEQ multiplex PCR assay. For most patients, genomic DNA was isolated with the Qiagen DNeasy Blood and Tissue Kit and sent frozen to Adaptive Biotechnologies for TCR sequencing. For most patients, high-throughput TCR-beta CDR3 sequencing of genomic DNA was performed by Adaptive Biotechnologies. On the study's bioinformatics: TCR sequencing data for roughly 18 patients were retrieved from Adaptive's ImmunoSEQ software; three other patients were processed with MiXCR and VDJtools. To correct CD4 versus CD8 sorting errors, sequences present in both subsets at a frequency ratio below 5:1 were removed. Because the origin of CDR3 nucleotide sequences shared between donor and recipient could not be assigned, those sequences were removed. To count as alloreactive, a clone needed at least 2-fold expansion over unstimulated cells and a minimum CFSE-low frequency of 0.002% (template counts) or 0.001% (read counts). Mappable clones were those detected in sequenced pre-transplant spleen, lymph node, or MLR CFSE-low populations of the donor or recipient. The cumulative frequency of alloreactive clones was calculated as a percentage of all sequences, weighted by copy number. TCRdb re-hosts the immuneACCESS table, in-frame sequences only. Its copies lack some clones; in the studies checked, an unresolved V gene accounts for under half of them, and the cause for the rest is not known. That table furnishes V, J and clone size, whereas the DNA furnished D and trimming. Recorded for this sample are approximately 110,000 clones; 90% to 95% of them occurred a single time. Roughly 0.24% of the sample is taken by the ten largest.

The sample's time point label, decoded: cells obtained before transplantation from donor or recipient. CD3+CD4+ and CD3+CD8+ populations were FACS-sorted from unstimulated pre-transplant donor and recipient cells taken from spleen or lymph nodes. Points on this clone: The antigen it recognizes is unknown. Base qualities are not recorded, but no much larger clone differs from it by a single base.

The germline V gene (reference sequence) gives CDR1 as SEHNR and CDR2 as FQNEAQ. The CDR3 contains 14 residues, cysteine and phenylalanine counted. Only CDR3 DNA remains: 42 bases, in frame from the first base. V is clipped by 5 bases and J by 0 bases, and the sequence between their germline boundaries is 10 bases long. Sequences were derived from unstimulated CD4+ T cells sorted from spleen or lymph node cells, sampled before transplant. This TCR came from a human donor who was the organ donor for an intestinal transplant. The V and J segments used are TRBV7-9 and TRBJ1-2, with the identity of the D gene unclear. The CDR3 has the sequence CASSPDRANYGYTF. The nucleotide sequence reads TGTGCCAGCAGCCCGGATCGGGCTAACTATGGCTACACCTTC.